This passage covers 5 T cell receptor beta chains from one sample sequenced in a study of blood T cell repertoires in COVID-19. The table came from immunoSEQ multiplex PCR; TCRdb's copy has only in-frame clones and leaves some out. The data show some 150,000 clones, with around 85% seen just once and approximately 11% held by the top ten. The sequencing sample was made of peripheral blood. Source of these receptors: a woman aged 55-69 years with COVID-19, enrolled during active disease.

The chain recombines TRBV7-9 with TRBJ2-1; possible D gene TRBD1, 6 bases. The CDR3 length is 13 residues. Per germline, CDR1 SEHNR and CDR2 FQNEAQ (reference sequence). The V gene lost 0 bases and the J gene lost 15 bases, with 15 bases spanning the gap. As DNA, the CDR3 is TGTGCCAGCAGCTTAGCGTCGTTGGGGGCCGGGTTCTTC. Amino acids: CASSLASLGAGFF. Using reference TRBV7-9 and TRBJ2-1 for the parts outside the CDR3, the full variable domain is DTGVSQNPRHKITKRGQNVTFRCDPISEHNRLYWYRQTLGQGPEFLTYFQNEAQLEKSRLLSDRFSAERPKGSFSTLEIQRTEQGDSAMYLCASSLASLGAGFFGPGTRLTVL.

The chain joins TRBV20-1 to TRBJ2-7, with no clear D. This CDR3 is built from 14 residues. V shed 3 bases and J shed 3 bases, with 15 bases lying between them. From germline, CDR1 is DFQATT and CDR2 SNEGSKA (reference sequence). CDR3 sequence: CSASSSGQFYEQYF. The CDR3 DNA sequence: TGCAGTGCTAGTTCATCAGGTCAATTCTACGAGCAGTACTTC.

CDR3 sequence: CASSPRGRSSYNEQFF. The CDR3 region has the DNA TGTGCCAGCAGCCCCAGGGGGCGGAGCTCCTACAATGAGCAGTTCTTC. This rearrangement joins TRBV7-8 to TRBJ2-1; TRBD1 matches at 8 bases. Germline loops: CDR1 SGHVS, CDR2 FQNEAQ. With V trimmed by 5 bases and J by 0 bases, 6 bases remained unmatched. There are 16 residues in the CDR3.

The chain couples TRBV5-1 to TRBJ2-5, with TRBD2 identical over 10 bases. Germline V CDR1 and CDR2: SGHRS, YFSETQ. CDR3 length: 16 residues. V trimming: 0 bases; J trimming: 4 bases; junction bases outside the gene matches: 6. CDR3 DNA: TGCGCCAGCAGCTTGGCCCGAGCGGGAGGGACAGAGACCCAGTACTTC. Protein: CASSLARAGGTETQYF.

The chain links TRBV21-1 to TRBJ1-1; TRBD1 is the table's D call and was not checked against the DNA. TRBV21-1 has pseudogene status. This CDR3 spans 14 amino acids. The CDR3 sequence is CASSKAGEPTEAFF. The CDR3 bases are TGTGCCAGCAGCAAAGCGGGCGAACCCACTGAAGCTTTCTTT.